A single T cell receptor beta chain is shown here with its context. These data come from a study of blood T cell repertoires in COVID-19. Across the whole study: The United States, Italy and Spain provided the acute and convalescent COVID-19 samples.

Only in-frame clones appear in the TCRdb table, and some are missing; sequencing was by immunoSEQ multiplex PCR. Of 150,000 to 160,000 clones listed, roughly 80% are singletons. Germline V gives CDR1 ENHRY, CDR2 SYGVKD. V gave up 6 bases and J gave up 6 bases; unmatched junction bases: 5. This CDR3 spans 14 amino acids. Sequencing was done on a sample of peripheral blood. The V call is TRBV10-3, the J call TRBJ2-1; 10 bases map to TRBD1. The receptor was isolated from a man aged 60-69 years with acute or convalescent COVID-19. The CDR3, as DNA: TGTGCCATCAGCCAGGGACAGGGGATCAATGAGCAGTTCTTC. It specifies CAISQGQGINEQFF.